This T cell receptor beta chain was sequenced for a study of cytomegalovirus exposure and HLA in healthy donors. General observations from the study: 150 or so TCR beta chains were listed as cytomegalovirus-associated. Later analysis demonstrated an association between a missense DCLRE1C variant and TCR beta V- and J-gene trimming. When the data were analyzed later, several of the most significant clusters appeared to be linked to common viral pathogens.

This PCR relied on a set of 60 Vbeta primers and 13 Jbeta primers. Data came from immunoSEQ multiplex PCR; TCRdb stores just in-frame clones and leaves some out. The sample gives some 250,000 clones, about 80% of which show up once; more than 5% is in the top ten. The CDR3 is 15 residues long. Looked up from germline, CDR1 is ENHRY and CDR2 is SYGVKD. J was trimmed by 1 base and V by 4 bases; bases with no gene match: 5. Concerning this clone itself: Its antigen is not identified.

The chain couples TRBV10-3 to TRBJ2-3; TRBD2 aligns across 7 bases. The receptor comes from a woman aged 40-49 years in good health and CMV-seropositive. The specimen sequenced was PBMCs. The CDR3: CAISVGGEGTDTQYF. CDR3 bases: TGTGCCATCAGTGTTGGGGGGGAGGGCACAGATACGCAGTATTTT.